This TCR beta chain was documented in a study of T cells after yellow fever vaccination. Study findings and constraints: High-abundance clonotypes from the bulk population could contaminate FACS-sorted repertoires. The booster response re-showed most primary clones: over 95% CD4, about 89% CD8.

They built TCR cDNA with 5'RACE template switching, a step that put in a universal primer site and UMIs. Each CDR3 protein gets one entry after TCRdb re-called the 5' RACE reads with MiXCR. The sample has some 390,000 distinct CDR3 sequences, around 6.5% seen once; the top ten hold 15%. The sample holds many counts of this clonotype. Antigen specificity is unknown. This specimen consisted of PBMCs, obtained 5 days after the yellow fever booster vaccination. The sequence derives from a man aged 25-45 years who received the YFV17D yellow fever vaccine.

CDR3 coding DNA: TGTGCCAGCAGCAAAGAGTGGAGTCGCCCCGAAAATGAGCAGTTCTTC. Protein product: CASSKEWSRPENEQFF. The chain uses TRBV21-1 and TRBJ2-1; TRBD1 is the table's D call, not checked against the DNA. TRBV21-1 is a known pseudogene. The CDR3 has 16 amino acids.